This T cell receptor (beta chain) was recovered during a study of cytomegalovirus exposure and HLA in healthy donors. Broader study findings: Previous analysis showed most TCR beta V segments were productive about 87% or about 30% of the time. An apparent linkage of common viral pathogens to several of the most significant clusters emerged in a later analysis.

PCR amplification relied on 60 Vbeta primers (plus 13 Jbeta primers). Libraries were prepared by immunoSEQ multiplex PCR; TCRdb keeps only in-frame clonotypes and omits some of them. This table holds 160,000 or so clones, around 79% found once. Turning to this clone: Its target is not known.

The J segment lost 2 bases and the V segment lost 7 bases, leaving 3 bases of the junction unmatched. The CDR3 is made up of 13 amino acids. Looked up from germline, CDR1 is SGHRS and CDR2 is YFSETQ. The chain employs TRBV5-1 and TRBJ2-7, with 10 bases fitting TRBD2. The sample consisted of PBMCs. The clonotype originates from a middle-aged man in good health and CMV-seronegative. The CDR3 sequence: CASRGTSAYEQYF. In DNA, the CDR3 is TGCGCCAGCCGCGGGACTAGCGCCTACGAGCAGTACTTC.